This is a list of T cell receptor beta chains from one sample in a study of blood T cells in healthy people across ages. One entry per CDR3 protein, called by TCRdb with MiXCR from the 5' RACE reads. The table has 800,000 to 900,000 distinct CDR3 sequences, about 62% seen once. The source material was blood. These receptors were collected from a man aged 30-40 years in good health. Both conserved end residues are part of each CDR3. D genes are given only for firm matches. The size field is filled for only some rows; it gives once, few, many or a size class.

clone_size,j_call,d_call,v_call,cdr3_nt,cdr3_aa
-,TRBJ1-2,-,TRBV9,TGTGCCAGCAGCGGGGACAATCCTGGCTATGGCTACACCTTC,CASSGDNPGYGYTF
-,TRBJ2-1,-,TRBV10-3,TGTGCCATCAGTGTAGTAGAGAATGAGCAGTTCTTC,CAISVVENEQFF
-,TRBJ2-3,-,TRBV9,TGTGCCAGCAGCGGTCCGGATACGCAGTATTTT,CASSGPDTQYF
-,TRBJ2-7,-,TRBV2,TGTGCCACCCTACAAGGAGGACACTACGAGCAGTACTTC,CATLQGGHYEQYF
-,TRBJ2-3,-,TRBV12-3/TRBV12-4,TGTGCCAGCAGTGTGGACACTTTCACAGATACGCAGTATTTT,CASSVDTFTDTQYF
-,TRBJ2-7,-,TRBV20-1,TGCAGTGCTAGACTGAACTACGAGCAGTACTTC,CSARLNYEQYF
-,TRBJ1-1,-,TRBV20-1,TGCAGTGCCCCAAGGGGCCTTGATATGAACACTGAAGCTTTCTTT,CSAPRGLDMNTEAFF
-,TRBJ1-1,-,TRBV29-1,TGCAGCTCATCACGCCATAACACTGAAGCTTTCTTT,CSSSRHNTEAFF
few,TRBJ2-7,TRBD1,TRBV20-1,TGCAGTGCTAGCCCCGGGACAGGGGGCTCCTACGAGCAGTACTTC,CSASPGTGGSYEQYF
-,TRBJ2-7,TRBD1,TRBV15,TGTGCCATCAGCAGAGGGGACAGGGACACCAACGAGCAGTACTTC,CAISRGDRDTNEQYF
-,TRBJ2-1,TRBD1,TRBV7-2,TGTGCCAGCAGCTCGCCCCAAGGACAGGGGGTTGCATTTTTCTACAATGAGCAGTTCTTC,CASSSPQGQGVAFFYNEQFF
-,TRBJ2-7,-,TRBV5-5,TGTGCCAGCAGCTTGGCAATCTCAGGTAGAGTAGACGAGCAGTACTTC,CASSLAISGRVDEQYF
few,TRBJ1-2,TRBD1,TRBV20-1,TGCAGTGCTAGGGACGACAGGGCTGACTATGGCTACACCTTC,CSARDDRADYGYTF
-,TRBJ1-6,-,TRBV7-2,TGTGCCAGCAGCTCCCCGGACAGAGGGGGAAATTCACCCCTCCACTTT,CASSSPDRGGNSPLHF
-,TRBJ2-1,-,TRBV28,TGTGCCAGCAGTTTAGAGAGTCCGGAGTACAATGAGCAGTTCTTC,CASSLESPEYNEQFF
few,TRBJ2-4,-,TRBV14,TGTGCCAGCAGCCAACGGTTATGGACAGAGCAGTACTTC,CASSQRLWTEQYF
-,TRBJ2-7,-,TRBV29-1,TGCAGCGTCCCAAAGGGGGTAGGCGAGCAGTACTTC,CSVPKGVGEQYF
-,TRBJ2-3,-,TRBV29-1,TGCAGCGGGGCCAGGGAAGGAGATACGCAGTATTTT,CSGAREGDTQYF
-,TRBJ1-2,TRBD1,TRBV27,TGTGCCAGCAGTTTACAGGGACAGGGTTCTGGCTACACCTTC,CASSLQGQGSGYTF
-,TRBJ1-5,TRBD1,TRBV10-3,TGTGCCATCAGCCGCGACAGGGAAGTTCAGCCCCAGCATTTT,CAISRDREVQPQHF
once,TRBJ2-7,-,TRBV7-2,TGTGCCAGCAGCCCTGCGGAGGGAACCTACGAGCAGTACTTC,CASSPAEGTYEQYF
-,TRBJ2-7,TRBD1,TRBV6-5,TGTGCCAGCAGTACCCGGACAGGGCCTGGCGAGCAGTACTTC,CASSTRTGPGEQYF
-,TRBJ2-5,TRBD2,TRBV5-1,TGCGCCAGCAGTCAGACTAGCGGAATTATAAAGACCCAGTACTTC,CASSQTSGIIKTQYF
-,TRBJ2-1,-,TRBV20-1,TGCAGTGCCCGGAGGGAAAGAATATCCTACAATGAGCAGTTCTTC,CSARRERISYNEQFF